The 2 T cell receptor beta chains below come from one sample, sequenced in a study of CD8 T cells in ankylosing spondylitis. TCRdb re-analysed the 5' RACE reads in MiXCR, keeping a single row per CDR3 protein. Found here are tens of thousands of distinct CDR3 sequences, around 6.4% of them singletons; the top ten hold 5%. Material: synovial fluid, either unsorted or a sorted T cell fraction (not recorded which). These receptor sequences come from a male donor with ankylosing spondylitis.

Regarding this clonotype: A read error may be the cause here, since a much bigger clone is one base away. This sequence joins TRBV11-2 and TRBJ2-6; weak D call: TRBD2 (6 bases). The length of the CDR3 is 18 residues. Per germline, CDR1 SGHAT and CDR2 FQNNGV. The CDR3 nucleotides are TGTGCCAGCAGCTTAGGCGGGGCGATCCACTCTGGGGCCAACGGCCTGACTTTC. As protein: CASSLGGAIHSGANGLTF.

The chain uses TRBV6-1 and TRBJ2-7; 8 positions match TRBD1. V lost 6 bases and J lost 2; bases outside the gene matches: 6. Per germline, CDR1 MNHNS and CDR2 SASEGT. The CDR3 covers 14 residues. The CDR3 sequence is CASRLDRETYEQYF. For the CDR3, the DNA is TGTGCCAGCAGGCTGGACAGGGAAACCTACGAGCAGTACTTC.